This entry is about one T cell receptor (beta chain). The data derive from a study of T cell changes during pregnancy in multiple sclerosis. The germline V and J ends were trimmed by 3 bases and 1 base, with 7 bases remaining between them. CDR1 is SGHDN and CDR2 is FVKESK in the germline V gene. The CDR3 extends over 13 amino acids. Generated by immunoSEQ multiplex PCR, the TCRdb table keeps only in-frame clones and is missing some. The sample shows under 50,000 clones, about 88% of them seen only once. This chain uses TRBV14 with TRBJ2-7, with D unresolved. This sample comprised CD8+ T cells from peripheral blood mononuclear cells, obtained in the first trimester of pregnancy. The source of this sequence is a female donor with multiple sclerosis, enrolled in a pregnancy study. The CDR3 is CASSQRYSYEQYF. The CDR3 DNA reads as TGTGCCAGCAGCCAGAGATATTCCTACGAGCAGTACTTC.